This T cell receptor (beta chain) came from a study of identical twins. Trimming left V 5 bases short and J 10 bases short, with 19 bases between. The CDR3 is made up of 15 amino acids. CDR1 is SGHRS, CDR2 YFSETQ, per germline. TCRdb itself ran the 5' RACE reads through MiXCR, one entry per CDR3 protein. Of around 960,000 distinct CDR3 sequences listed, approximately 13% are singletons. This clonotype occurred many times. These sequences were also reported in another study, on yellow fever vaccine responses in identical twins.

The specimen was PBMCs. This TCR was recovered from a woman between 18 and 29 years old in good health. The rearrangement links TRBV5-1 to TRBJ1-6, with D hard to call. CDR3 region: CASRADLGSFSPLHF. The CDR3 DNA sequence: TGCGCCAGCAGGGCCGACCTCGGTTCTTTCTCACCCCTCCACTTT.